The T cell receptor beta chain under discussion was sequenced for a study of human T cells and chemical hapten exposure. Study-wide findings and caveats: Relative to control repertoires, expanded TCRs gave rise to significantly more large CDR3 similarity clusters.

Germline CDR1 and CDR2: GTSNPN and SVGIG (reference sequence). Trimming removed 8 bases at V and 2 bases at J, with 17 bases between. The CDR3 spans 14 residues. Noted time point: patch test 1, 2 weeks after DPC sensitization. The treatment: therapeutic diphenylcyclopropenone sensitization with weekly scalp DPC. Ten or more counts support this clonotype. The antigen remains undetermined. Each CDR3 protein gets one entry after TCRdb re-called the RACE reads with MiXCR. The sample shows approximately 77,000 distinct CDR3 sequences, about 8% of them seen only once. The source material was whole blood, sampled in connection with sensitization to the hapten diphenylcyclopropenone (DPC). The J gene is TRBJ2-3, the V gene TRBV30; the D is unclear. This clonotype was obtained from a woman in her thirties with alopecia areata. Some clones in this sample may be carry-over from other donors' samples. DNA of the CDR3: TGTGCCCGAAGCCGGGCTAAAAACACAGATACGCAGTATTTT. It translates to CARSRAKNTDTQYF.